These 29 T cell receptor beta chains share one sample of origin, sequenced in a study of identifying expanded T cells in peripheral blood. The protocol was immunoSEQ multiplex PCR, while the TCRdb copy is restricted to in-frame clones and leaves out a portion. Among just under 65,000 clones listed, 87% were seen once. Sequences were obtained from blood. These receptors all stem from a person between 18 and 70 years old in good health.

V usage is TRBV7-3 and J usage is TRBJ2-3; 8 bases align to TRBD1. There are 17 residues in the CDR3. V lost 5 bases to trimming and J lost 3 bases; unmatched junction nucleotides: 13. Germline assignment: CDR1 SGHTA and CDR2 FQGTGA. DNA for the CDR3: TGTGCCAGCAGCCGACAAGCAGGGGGCAGGTTTACAGATACGCAGTATTTT. This gives the protein CASSRQAGGRFTDTQYF.

The V and J genes are TRBV28 and TRBJ1-1; 7 nucleotides agree with TRBD1. With V trimmed by 6 bases and J by 6 bases, 7 bases remained unmatched. The length of the CDR3 is 13 residues. The germline CDR1 and CDR2 sequences are MDHEN and SYDVKM. For the CDR3, the DNA is TGTGCCAGCAGACCCACAGGGGAGTCTGAAGCTTTCTTT. This gives the protein CASRPTGESEAFF.

J is TRBJ2-5 and V is TRBV7-3; D perhaps matches TRBD1 (5 bases). The V gene lost 0 bases and the J gene lost 4 bases, with 6 bases spanning the gap. The CDR3 covers 13 residues. Looked up from germline, CDR1 is SGHTA and CDR2 is FQGTGA. Written as DNA, the CDR3 is TGTGCCAGCAGCTTAACCCAGGGAGAGACCCAGTACTTC. Its translation is CASSLTQGETQYF. Based on the CDR3 plus reference TRBV7-3 and TRBJ2-5, the full variable domain is GAGVSQTPSNKVTEKGKYVELRCDPISGHTALYWYRQSLGQGPEFLIYFQGTGAADDSGLPNDRFFAVRPEGSVSTLKIQRTERGDSAVYLCASSLTQGETQYFGPGTRLLVL.

This chain uses TRBV29-1 with TRBJ1-1; the match to TRBD1 covers 7 bases. Unmatched junction bases numbered 8, after V lost 6 bases and J lost 4 bases. The length of the CDR3 is 13 residues. Germline CDR1 is SQVTM and CDR2 is ANQGSEA. CDR3 protein: CSVRGQAITEAFF. The CDR3, as DNA: TGCAGCGTCCGAGGACAGGCCATCACTGAAGCTTTCTTT.

The rearrangement uses TRBV6-5 and TRBJ1-2; 10 bases match TRBD1. CDR1 and CDR2 from the germline V gene are MNHEY and SVGAGI. V trimming: 5 bases; J trimming: 3 bases; junction bases outside the gene matches: 3. CDR3 length: 14 amino acids. In DNA, the CDR3 is TGTGCCAGCAGTCGGACAGGGGGGGACTATGGCTACACCTTC. Translation: CASSRTGGDYGYTF.

The count of this clone is one. The CDR3 DNA reads as TGTGCCTCCTTAGGGGACGGCACCGGGGAGCTGTTTTTT. Protein sequence: CASLGDGTGELFF. V and J are TRBV2 and TRBJ2-2; D tentatively reads TRBD1 or TRBD2 (5 bases each). The CDR3 is 13 residues long. V was pared by 11 bases and J by 4 bases, with 14 bases between. Germline values: CDR1 SNHLY, CDR2 FYNNEI.

CDR3 region: CASNPDRAYSNQPQHF. CDR3 bases: TGTGCCAGTAACCCGGACAGGGCGTATAGCAATCAGCCCCAGCATTTT. V gene TRBV19 combines with J gene TRBJ1-5; 8 bases are a match to TRBD1. Germline V gives CDR1 LNHDA, CDR2 SQIVND (reference sequence). The CDR3 spans 16 residues. Trimming removed 7 bases from V and 0 bases from J; junction bases left unmatched: 8.

V and J are TRBV6-1 and TRBJ1-1, with 10 bases matching TRBD1. Trimming at V came to 9 bases and at J to 0 bases, leaving 1 base not matched to a gene. Germline V gives CDR1 MNHNS, CDR2 SASEGT. The CDR3 length is 13 residues. CDR3 residues: CASGQGVNTEAFF. CDR3 bases: TGTGCCAGTGGACAGGGGGTGAACACTGAAGCTTTCTTT.

CDR3 amino acids: CAWRGLAGGPGYEQYF. In DNA, the CDR3 is TGTGCCTGGAGAGGACTAGCGGGAGGGCCTGGGTACGAGCAGTACTTC. The chain employs TRBV30 and TRBJ2-7; TRBD2 aligns across 15 bases. Germline loops: CDR1 GTSNPN, CDR2 SVGIG (reference sequence). The junction had 7 bases not matched to a gene; V was cut back by 3 bases and J by 4 bases. This CDR3 comprises 16 residues.

This chain connects TRBV5-4 to TRBJ2-3, with 7 bases matching TRBD2. The length of the CDR3 is 17 residues. V shed 0 bases and J 0 bases; nucleotides not matched to a gene: 7. Germline V CDR1 and CDR2: SGHNT, YYREEE (reference sequence). CDR3 sequence: CASSLALAAGSTDTQYF. CDR3 in DNA: TGTGCCAGCAGCTTGGCCCTAGCGGCCGGTAGCACAGATACGCAGTATTTT.

V and J are TRBV18 and TRBJ2-7, with a possible D match to TRBD2 (5 bases). V lost 1 base and J lost 3, with 10 bases in between. CDR3 length: 14 residues. CDR1 is KGHSH and CDR2 is LQKENI in the germline V gene. The CDR3 sequence: CASSPRAAGYEQYF. DNA of the CDR3: TGTGCCAGCTCACCACGTGCGGCGGGCTACGAGCAGTACTTC.

In DNA form, the CDR3 reads TGTGCCAGCAGTTTTCTTTATGGCTACACCTTC. It is translated as CASSFLYGYTF. The chain links TRBV28 to TRBJ1-2; D ambiguous. CDR1 is MDHEN and CDR2 is SYDVKM in the germline V gene. Trimming pared 3 bases from V and 5 bases from J, leaving 4 bases between. This CDR3 contains 11 residues.

The chain uses TRBV2 and TRBJ2-7, with D unclear. Germline V gene sequence: CDR1 SNHLY, CDR2 FYNNEI. V was shortened by 1 base and J by 0 bases, with 4 bases between the two germline ends. CDR3 length: 13 residues. This CDR3 is CASSEGPSYEQYF. For the CDR3, the DNA is TGTGCCAGCAGTGAAGGTCCCTCCTACGAGCAGTACTTC.

J is TRBJ2-7 and V is TRBV2, with a possible D match to TRBD2 (5 bases). Germline V lookup: CDR1 SNHLY, CDR2 FYNNEI. V was cut by 3 bases and J by 6 bases, with 15 bases left in between. This CDR3 comprises 14 residues. The DNA of the CDR3 is TGTGCCAGCAGTGAGCTGACTAACTCTGTCGAGCAGTACTTC. Amino acids: CASSELTNSVEQYF.

The chain employs TRBV10-2 and TRBJ2-1; TRBD2 agrees at 13 bases. Germline V gene lookup returns CDR1 WSHSY and CDR2 SAAADI. CDR3 length: 15 amino acids. Unmatched junction bases numbered 6, after V lost 6 bases and J lost 7 bases. CDR3 nucleotides: TGCGCCAGCAGGGGACTAGCGGGGCTGGGGAATGAGCAGTTCTTC. Protein sequence: CASRGLAGLGNEQFF.

The chain is built from TRBV5-6 and TRBJ1-1; the D gene is possibly TRBD1 (5 bases). The V end was cut by 4 bases, the J end by 3 bases, with 13 bases between. Germline-derived CDR1 and CDR2 are SGHDT and YYEEEE. CDR3 length: 14 residues. The CDR3 loop is CASSRGPVDTEAFF. Written as DNA, the CDR3 is TGTGCCAGCAGCAGGGGCCCGGTGGACACTGAAGCTTTCTTT. Complete variable domain (other parts from reference TRBV5-6 and TRBJ1-1): DAGVTQSPTHLIKTRGQQVTLRCSPKSGHDTVSWYQQALGQGPQFIFQYYEEEERQRGNFPDRFSGHQFPNYSSELNVNALLLGDSALYLCASSRGPVDTEAFFGQGTRLTVV.

This sequence joins TRBV4-1 and TRBJ1-2; 7 positions agree with TRBD1. CDR1 is MGHRA and CDR2 is YSYEKL in the germline V gene. This CDR3 has 17 residues. The junction had 8 bases not matched to a gene; V was cut back by 1 base and J by 0 bases. The CDR3 region is CASSQVARGLANYGYTF. In DNA form, the CDR3 reads TGCGCCAGCAGCCAAGTGGCCAGGGGGTTAGCTAACTATGGCTACACCTTC.

This clone was picked up one time. The chain joins TRBV19 to TRBJ1-5; tentative D call: TRBD1 (5 bases). The V end was cut by 5 bases, the J end by 4 bases, with 12 bases between. This CDR3 has 14 residues. Germline loops: CDR1 LNHDA, CDR2 SQIVND (reference sequence). The CDR3 sequence is CASSLLGGNQPQHF. In nucleotides, the CDR3 is TGTGCCAGTAGTCTGCTGGGGGGTAATCAGCCCCAGCATTTT.

The chain links TRBV15 to TRBJ2-3, with a weak D call TRBD2 (5 bases). Trimming cost V 0 bases and J 5 bases, with 15 bases left between them. The CDR3 covers 16 residues. Germline V gene data show CDR1 as LNHNV and CDR2 as YYDKDF (reference sequence). CDR3 sequence reads: CATSRDPARAGDTQYF. The CDR3 DNA follows: TGTGCCACCAGCAGAGACCCGGCGAGGGCCGGAGATACGCAGTATTTT.

V gene TRBV5-1 combines with J gene TRBJ2-7; 8 bases match TRBD1. Germline lookup yields CDR1 SGHRS and CDR2 YFSETQ. The CDR3 consists of 13 residues. J gave up 6 bases and V 5 bases, and 7 bases lay outside the gene matches. CDR3 in DNA: TGCGCCAGCAGGCCGGGACAGGCTCCCGAGCAGTACTTC. This gives the protein CASRPGQAPEQYF.

This rearrangement joins TRBV28 to TRBJ1-5, with 7 bases aligning to TRBD1. Germline lookup yields CDR1 MDHEN and CDR2 SYDVKM. The length of the CDR3 is 13 residues. Trimming cost V 6 bases and J 7 bases; bases outside gene matches: 6. CDR3 residues: CASRPTGFQPQHF. CDR3 sequence (DNA): TGTGCCAGCAGACCGACAGGGTTCCAGCCCCAGCATTTT.

J is TRBJ1-1 and V is TRBV6-6; no firm D call. Trimming cost V 8 bases and J 10 bases, with 14 bases left between them. The CDR3 has 11 amino acids. Germline-derived CDR1 and CDR2 are MNHNY and SVGAGI (reference sequence). For the CDR3, the DNA is TGTGCCAGCCTCGACCGCATGGGAGCTTTCTTT. Translated: CASLDRMGAFF.

The J gene is TRBJ2-1, the V gene TRBV29-1; TRBD1 agrees at 8 bases. CDR1 SQVTM and CDR2 ANQGSEA come from the germline V gene. This CDR3 spans 13 amino acids. V shed 6 bases, J shed 7 bases, and the junction held 8 bases outside the gene matches. This CDR3 reads CSVWTGLGNEQFF. CDR3 in DNA: TGCAGCGTGTGGACAGGGCTTGGGAATGAGCAGTTCTTC.

The V and J genes are TRBV2 and TRBJ1-5, with a tentative D call TRBD1 (5 bases). The CDR3 consists of 13 residues. V was pared by 6 bases and J by 4 bases, with 10 bases between. Germline V gene data show CDR1 as SNHLY and CDR2 as FYNNEI. The DNA for the CDR3 is TGTGCCAGCAGGGACATGGGTAATCAGCCCCAGCATTTT. This gives the protein CASRDMGNQPQHF.

This clone was seen more than once but under ten times. The genes are TRBV6-1 and TRBJ2-7; D is unresolved. Germline CDR1 MNHNS, CDR2 SASEGT. V lost 0 bases and J 4 bases, leaving 13 bases between the germline ends. The CDR3 is 15 residues long. As DNA, the CDR3 is TGTGCCAGCAGTGAAGCCGCTTCGGGTGGGTACGAGCAGTACTTC. It codes for CASSEAASGGYEQYF.

V is TRBV7-9 and J is TRBJ1-6, with D possibly TRBD1 on 6 matching bases. Germline V gene sequence: CDR1 SEHNR, CDR2 FQNEAQ (reference sequence). The ends were cut back, 6 bases at V and 3 bases at J, with 12 bases in the middle. CDR3 length: 15 residues. DNA for the CDR3: TGTGCCAGCAGTAACAGGGACGTCTATAATTCACCCCTCCACTTT. This gives the protein CASSNRDVYNSPLHF.

The genes are TRBV19 and TRBJ2-3, with 7 bases that match TRBD2. CDR1 is LNHDA, CDR2 SQIVND, per germline (reference sequence). V was pared by 6 bases and J by 6 bases, with 9 bases of the junction left unmatched. CDR3 length equals 14 residues. This CDR3 reads CASRGSGVVDTQYF. CDR3 nucleotides: TGTGCCAGTAGGGGGAGCGGGGTAGTTGATACGCAGTATTTT.

The CDR3 coding sequence is TGTGCCAGCAGTTTAAGGTGGGGGCGGGCCAACAATGAGCAGTTCTTC. Protein sequence: CASSLRWGRANNEQFF. The chain joins TRBV28 to TRBJ2-1; possible D gene TRBD1, 6 bases. CDR1 is MDHEN, CDR2 SYDVKM, per germline. The germline V and J ends were trimmed by 2 bases and 5 bases, with 16 bases remaining between them. The CDR3 is 16 residues long.

The CDR3: CASSTALRDTEAFF. CDR3 sequence (DNA): TGTGCCAGCAGCACAGCGCTCAGGGACACTGAAGCTTTCTTT. This chain uses TRBV9 with TRBJ1-1, with D possibly TRBD1 on 5 matching bases. V was cut by 4 bases and J by 3 bases, with 13 bases left in between. CDR1 is SGDLS and CDR2 is YYNGEE in the germline V gene. This CDR3 region has 14 residues.